This T cell receptor beta chain was captured in a study of radiotherapy plus CTLA-4 blockade in lung cancer (dated by TCRdb to the late 2010s). Looking at the study overall: Objective responses occurred in roughly 20% of enrolled patients, and 30% to 35% achieved disease control. Broader findings and caveats from the paper: The strongest predictors of response were reported to be early dynamic shifts in blood T cell clones along with a rise in serum interferon-beta following radiation. TCR clones derived from tumors expanded in peripheral blood after treatment with radiotherapy and ipilimumab.

The study evaluated CTLA-4 blockade (ipilimumab) given together with focal radiation therapy in patients who had chemo-refractory metastatic non-small-cell lung cancer. In its sample, this clone was seen once. Its antigen target is currently unknown. The sample holds no much larger clone one base away, and base qualities are not on file. The library relied on the immunoSEQ multiplex PCR assay. TCRdb mirrors the immuneACCESS table, restricted to in-frame sequences. Some clones are absent from its copies; in checked studies, under half trace to an unresolved V gene, and the reason for the others is unknown. The sample contains 58,000 or so clones, less than 85% of them found a single time. 16% of the sample is in the top ten clones. CDR1 SNHLY and CDR2 FYNNEI were looked up in the germline V gene. CDR3 length: 12 amino acids, cysteine to phenylalanine. CDR3 DNA is the only sequence kept; it has 36 bases, read in frame from the first base. V is reduced by 4 bases and J by 2 bases, leaving a spacing of 5 bases between them.

The starting material was peripheral blood, obtained from a patient treated with radiotherapy plus ipilimumab. The receptor comes from a human donor with non-small cell lung cancer who had a complete response to radiotherapy plus ipilimumab. The rearrangement joined TRBV2 to TRBJ2-5; the D gene cannot be named for sure. The CDR3 region: CASSGDQETQYF. The DNA is as follows: TGTGCCAGCAGTGGCGATCAAGAGACCCAGTACTTC.